The clone carrying this T cell receptor beta chain was detected only a few times. The data were obtained in a study of T-cell memory formation after mild COVID-19. TCRdb called the 5' RACE reads again in MiXCR, with one record for every CDR3 protein. The sample has more than 300,000 distinct CDR3 sequences; approximately 14% are singletons. CDR3 length: 10 amino acids. The V and J ends lost 8 bases and 5 bases respectively, with 4 bases between them. Germline V CDR1 and CDR2: LNHDA, SQIVND (reference sequence). Sequenced: PBMCs or a T cell subset sorted from them (not recorded which). This TCR derives from a man younger than 35 who had mild COVID-19 (a few samples of this study predate the infection). Cell type and time point are not known. The rearrangement joins TRBV19 to TRBJ1-5; D gene ambiguous. Written as DNA, the CDR3 is TGTGCCAGTTCCTATCAGCCCCAGCATTTT. Its protein product is CASSYQPQHF.